Listed below are T cell receptor beta chains from one sample, sequenced in a study of cytomegalovirus exposure and HLA in healthy donors. Generated by immunoSEQ multiplex PCR, the TCRdb table keeps only in-frame clones and is missing some. The table lists nearly 200,000 clones, 70% to 85% of them singletons. Input material: PBMCs. The receptor source for this set is a woman aged 25 to 39 in good health and CMV-seropositive. The conserved cysteine and the conserved F or W are not part of the CDR3 here. The order of the fields is J gene, V gene, CDR3 protein.

J: TRBJ2-7
V: TRBV18
CDR3: ASSKDSNYEQY

J: TRBJ2-1
V: TRBV6-1
CDR3: ASSEGRGFYYNEQF

J: TRBJ2-7
V: TRBV18
CDR3: ASSPASGSIYEQY

J: TRBJ2-7
V: TRBV15
CDR3: ATSGDRRDYEQY

J: TRBJ2-7
V: TRBV14
CDR3: ASSQDRRYEQY

J: TRBJ2-4
V: TRBV28
CDR3: ASSPPDRVGIQY

J: TRBJ2-3
V: TRBV10-1
CDR3: ASSTTSGREDTQY

J: TRBJ1-3
V: TRBV20-1
CDR3: ARRGGNTIY

J: TRBJ2-1
V: TRBV29-1
CDR3: SVWGGITDNEQF

J: TRBJ2-7
V: TRBV7-9
CDR3: ASSPTGQGYEQY

J: TRBJ1-5
V: TRBV19
CDR3: ASSHRGQHQPQH

J: TRBJ1-2
V: TRBV5-8
CDR3: ASSLDRAIYGYT

J: TRBJ2-5
V: TRBV7-2
CDR3: ASSFTGKTQY

J: TRBJ1-2
V: TRBV28
CDR3: ASSSGTGGIGGYT

J: TRBJ1-4
V: TRBV6-1
CDR3: ASKYLTNEKLF

J: TRBJ2-3
V: TRBV30
CDR3: AWSPSGSGDTQY

J: TRBJ2-3
V: TRBV4-1
CDR3: ASSHGGRAGDTQY

J: TRBJ2-1
V: TRBV7-6
CDR3: ASTGTGGSYNEQF

J: TRBJ1-3
V: TRBV5-5
CDR3: ASSSVGVHRGPGNTIY

J: TRBJ2-5
V: TRBV7-2
CDR3: ASSPSGSIGTQY

J: TRBJ1-2
V: TRBV4-2
CDR3: ASSQDNANSGYGYT

J: TRBJ1-1
V: TRBV7-9
CDR3: ASSLQGSTEAF

J: TRBJ1-2
V: TRBV6-5
CDR3: ASSYSTTGFYGYT

J: TRBJ2-5
V: TRBV7-9
CDR3: ASSLSPVHQETQY

J: TRBJ1-2
V: TRBV29-1
CDR3: SARTGNGYT

J: TRBJ2-1
V: TRBV28
CDR3: ASRVTGNEQF

J: TRBJ2-3
V: TRBV5-1
CDR3: ASRRGSGGPLGDTQY

J: TRBJ1-2
V: TRBV6-1
CDR3: ASSGRGRVYGYT

J: TRBJ2-1
V: TRBV4-1
CDR3: ASSQDIAGGRYEQF

J: TRBJ2-7
V: TRBV28
CDR3: ASSPWDLYEQY

J: TRBJ2-7
V: TRBV10-3
CDR3: AIGGTSTSYEQY

J: TRBJ1-1
V: TRBV29-1
CDR3: SGEGQPSEAF

J: TRBJ2-2
V: TRBV7-9
CDR3: ASIVTGGQGGELF

J: TRBJ2-1
V: TRBV27
CDR3: ASTFTLSGKNYNEQF

J: TRBJ2-7
V: TRBV2
CDR3: ASQSSGEQY

J: TRBJ2-1
V: TRBV11-3
CDR3: ASSPRGGFREQF